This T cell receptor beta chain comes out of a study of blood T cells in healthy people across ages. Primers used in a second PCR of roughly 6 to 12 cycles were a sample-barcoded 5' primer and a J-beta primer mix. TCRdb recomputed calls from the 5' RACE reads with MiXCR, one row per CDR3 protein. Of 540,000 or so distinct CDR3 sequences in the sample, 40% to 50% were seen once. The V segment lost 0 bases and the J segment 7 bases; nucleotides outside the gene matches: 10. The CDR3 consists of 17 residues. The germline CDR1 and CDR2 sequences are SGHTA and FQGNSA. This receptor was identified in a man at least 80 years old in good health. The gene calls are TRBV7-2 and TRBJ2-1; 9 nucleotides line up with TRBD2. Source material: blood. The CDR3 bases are TGTGCCAGCAGCTTAGCATCTTTGGCGGGAGGGGGAAATGAGCAGTTCTTC. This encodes CASSLASLAGGGNEQFF. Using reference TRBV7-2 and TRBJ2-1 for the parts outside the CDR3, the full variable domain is GAGVSQSPSNKVTEKGKDVELRCDPISGHTALYWYRQSLGQGLEFLIYFQGNSAPDKSGLPSDRFSAERTGGSVSTLTIQRTQQEDSAVYLCASSLASLAGGGNEQFFGPGTRLTVL.